The 20 T cell receptor beta chains reported below all come from one sample, sequenced in a study of T cell responses to AZD1222 COVID-19 vaccine. Repertoires were generated with immunoSEQ multiplex PCR, while TCRdb's copy carries only in-frame clones and drops some. The sample yields 100,000 to 120,000 clones, roughly 90% seen once. This material consisted of peripheral blood, taken 28 days after the second AZD1222 dose. All receptors come from an adult who received the AZD1222 COVID-19 vaccine.

This chain joins TRBV24-1 and TRBJ2-3; 13 bases agree with TRBD2. CDR3 size: 18 residues. CDR1 is KGHDR and CDR2 is SFDVKD in the germline V gene. V lost 2 bases to trimming and J lost 1 base; unmatched junction nucleotides: 5. The CDR3: CATSDSRTSGGGTDTQYF. The DNA for the CDR3 is TGTGCCACCAGTGATTCCCGGACTAGCGGGGGAGGCACAGATACGCAGTATTTT.

The CDR3 DNA is TGCAGTGCTAGAACAGGGATCGAGCAGTACTTC. This encodes CSARTGIEQYF. V usage is TRBV20-1 and J usage is TRBJ2-7; TRBD1 is a possible D gene (6 bases). CDR1 and CDR2 from the germline V gene are DFQATT and SNEGSKA (reference sequence). This CDR3 spans 11 amino acids. Trimming pared 2 bases from V and 6 bases from J, leaving 8 bases between.

The chain carries TRBV6-6 and TRBJ1-1, with a tentative D call TRBD1 (6 bases). Per the germline V gene, CDR1 is MNHNY and CDR2 is SVGAGI (reference sequence). The germline V and J ends were trimmed by 2 bases and 2 bases, with 12 bases remaining between them. CDR3 length equals 15 residues. CDR3 region: CASSYPGQFNTEAFF. In nucleotides, the CDR3 is TGTGCCAGCAGTTACCCCGGACAGTTTAACACTGAAGCTTTCTTT.

The rearrangement links TRBV6-2 or TRBV6-3 to TRBJ2-7; D gene ambiguous. Trimming removed 4 bases at V and 3 bases at J, with 13 bases between. The V gene's germline CDR1 is MNHEY and CDR2 SVGEGT. The CDR3 has 14 residues. The CDR3 spells CASSLSLGFYEQYF. The CDR3, as DNA: TGTGCCAGCAGTTTATCCCTAGGATTCTACGAGCAGTACTTC.

This clone was seen a single time. The V and J genes are TRBV24-1 and TRBJ2-5; 7 positions agree with TRBD1. J lost 2 bases, V lost 3 bases, and 5 bases had no gene match. This CDR3 region has 15 residues. From germline, CDR1 is KGHDR and CDR2 SFDVKD. In nucleotides, the CDR3 is TGTGCCACCAGTGATCCGGGGACAGTACAAGAGACCCAGTACTTC. Translation: CATSDPGTVQETQYF.

CDR3 residues: CASSKVVWETQYF. CDR3 DNA: TGTGCCAGTTCTAAGGTAGTTTGGGAGACCCAGTACTTC. The chain employs TRBV19 and TRBJ2-5; no clear D. The CDR3 length is 13 residues. V was pared by 8 bases and J by 5 bases, with 15 bases between. Germline assignment: CDR1 LNHDA and CDR2 SQIVND (reference sequence). Full variable domain (rest looked up from reference TRBV19 and TRBJ2-5): DGGITQSPKYLFRKEGQNVTLSCEQNLNHDAMYWYRQDPGQGLRLIYYSQIVNDFQKGDIAEGYSVSREKKESFPLTVTSAQKNPTAFYLCASSKVVWETQYFGPGTRLLVL.

V and J are TRBV18 and TRBJ1-6, with a possible D match to TRBD1 (5 bases). Trimming took 2 bases from V and 3 from J, leaving 8 bases between them. The CDR3 loop spans 15 amino acids. The germline CDR1 and CDR2 sequences are KGHSH and LQKENI. The CDR3 nucleotides read TGTGCCAGCTCACCAGCGGGGCTCTATAATTCACCCCTCCACTTT. It specifies CASSPAGLYNSPLHF.

This chain links TRBV29-1 with TRBJ1-2; 10 bases fit TRBD1. The V gene end was trimmed by 3 bases and the J gene end by 6 bases; junction bases not matched to a gene: 10. Germline V gives CDR1 SQVTM, CDR2 ANQGSEA. This CDR3 contains 15 residues. CDR3 region: CSVEDRDRGGHGYTF. For the CDR3, the DNA is TGCAGCGTTGAGGACCGGGACAGGGGTGGTCATGGCTACACCTTC.

DNA of the CDR3: TGTGCCAGCAGCGCCGCCCAGGGATATCAGCCCCAGCATTTT. Translated: CASSAAQGYQPQHF. The chain combines TRBV6-5 with TRBJ1-5; D perhaps matches TRBD1 (5 bases). CDR1 MNHEY and CDR2 SVGAGI come from the germline V gene. This CDR3 is 14 amino acids long. V was clipped by 6 bases and J by 5 bases, with 14 bases between them.

This clone has a single count. The chain combines TRBV9 with TRBJ1-1, with a weak D call TRBD1 (5 bases). CDR3 length: 13 residues. Germline lookup yields CDR1 SGDLS and CDR2 YYNGEE. The V gene lost 0 bases and the J gene lost 8 bases, with 11 bases spanning the gap. Here the CDR3 reads CASSVESKGEAFF. The CDR3 bases are TGTGCCAGCAGCGTAGAGAGTAAGGGGGAAGCTTTCTTT. The full variable domain, in which reference TRBV9 and TRBJ1-1 provide the parts outside the CDR3, is DSGVTQTPKHLITATGQRVTLRCSPRSGDLSVYWYQQSLDQGLQFLIQYYNGEERAKGNILERFSAQQFPDLHSELNLSSLELGDSALYFCASSVESKGEAFFGQGTRLTVV.

The chain employs TRBV9 and TRBJ2-7; the match to TRBD1 covers 11 bases. V trimming: 2 bases; J trimming: 4 bases; junction bases outside the gene matches: 2. CDR1 and CDR2 (germline): SGDLS, YYNGEE. The length of the CDR3 is 14 residues. The CDR3 region is CASSVGQGAYEQYF. The CDR3, as DNA: TGTGCCAGCAGCGTTGGACAGGGGGCTTACGAGCAGTACTTC.

This clone was counted between two and nine times. The chain couples TRBV6-5 to TRBJ1-3, with 9 bases identical to TRBD1. The CDR3 runs 15 residues. The V and J ends lost 8 bases and 0 bases, in that order; junction bases with no gene match: 5. Germline CDR1 and CDR2: MNHEY and SVGAGI. In DNA, the CDR3 is TGTGCCAGCGGTCCGGGACAGGGCTCTGGAAACACCATATATTTT. Its protein product is CASGPGQGSGNTIYF.

The chain links TRBV2 to TRBJ2-1, with 16 bases aligning to TRBD2. V gave up 6 bases and J gave up 4 bases; unmatched junction bases: 12. This CDR3 contains 19 residues. Germline CDR1 reads SNHLY; CDR2 reads FYNNEI. The CDR3 protein is CASRGGGTSGRAGYNEQFF. The CDR3 nucleotides read TGTGCCAGCAGAGGTGGTGGGACTAGCGGGAGGGCCGGGTACAATGAGCAGTTCTTC.

This CDR3 reads CASSIVLTRELFF. The CDR3 DNA follows: TGTGCCAGTAGTATAGTGTTGACCCGGGAACTGTTTTTT. The chain employs TRBV19 and TRBJ1-4; no firm D call. The V end was cut by 1 base, the J end by 12 bases, with 12 bases between. CDR1 LNHDA and CDR2 SQIVND come from the germline V gene (reference sequence). There are 13 residues in the CDR3.

This rearrangement joins TRBV10-3 to TRBJ1-1, with TRBD1 matching 7 bases. The CDR3 is made up of 16 amino acids. Germline V CDR1 and CDR2: ENHRY, SYGVKD. V dropped 5 bases and J dropped 11; count of bases not matched to a gene: 20. CDR3 amino acids: CAISRDSQGFWSAAFF. The CDR3 DNA reads TGTGCCATCAGTAGGGACAGTCAGGGATTTTGGTCTGCCGCTTTCTTT.

The CDR3 is CASSPSDRGLDEQYF. CDR3 nucleotide sequence: TGTGCCAGCAGCCCGTCAGACAGGGGGCTGGATGAGCAGTACTTC. The chain links TRBV3-1 (or the pseudogene TRBV3-2) to TRBJ2-7; 10 nucleotides agree with TRBD1. V was clipped by 4 bases and J by 7 bases; unmatched bases: 10. This CDR3 has 15 residues. The germline V gene has CDR1 LGHDT and CDR2 YNNKEL (reference sequence).

This clone has just one count. The genes are TRBV5-5 and TRBJ1-5; 10 bases line up with TRBD1. The V segment lost 0 bases and the J segment 2 bases; nucleotides outside the gene matches: 5. Germline V CDR1 and CDR2: SGHKS, YYEKEE (reference sequence). This CDR3 comprises 17 residues. This CDR3 reads CASSLAGQGEGNQPQHF. CDR3 bases: TGTGCCAGCAGCTTGGCCGGACAGGGGGAGGGCAATCAGCCCCAGCATTTT. Full variable domain (missing parts from reference TRBV5-5 and TRBJ1-5): DAGVTQSPTHLIKTRGQQVTLRCSPISGHKSVSWYQQVLGQGPQFIFQYYEKEERGRGNFPDRFSARQFPNYSSELNVNALLLGDSALYLCASSLAGQGEGNQPQHFGDGTRLSIL.

This chain links TRBV7-3 with TRBJ2-1, with D maybe TRBD1 (5 bases). The CDR3 sequence is 13 residues long. Trimming pared 5 bases from V and 13 bases from J, leaving 18 bases between. Germline-derived CDR1 and CDR2 are SGHTA and FQGTGA. CDR3 nucleotides: TGTGCCAGCAGCCCCAGTACAGGTAAAATCCAGTTCTTC. This translates into CASSPSTGKIQFF.

This sequence joins TRBV5-4 and TRBJ1-2, with 10 bases identical to TRBD1. V was clipped by 4 bases and J by 6 bases; unmatched bases: 6. From germline, CDR1 is SGHNT and CDR2 YYREEE (reference sequence). The CDR3 runs 14 residues. The CDR3 sequence is CASSGDRGYNGYTF. In nucleotides, the CDR3 is TGTGCCAGCAGCGGGGACAGGGGATACAATGGCTACACCTTC.

The rearrangement uses TRBV18 and TRBJ1-2, with 9 bases lining up with TRBD1. Germline V gene lookup returns CDR1 KGHSH and CDR2 LQKENI. This CDR3 region has 14 residues. V lost 4 bases and J lost 4; bases outside the gene matches: 4. The CDR3 reads CASSLLDRGYGYTF. For the CDR3, the DNA is TGTGCCAGCTCACTTTTGGACAGGGGCTATGGCTACACCTTC.